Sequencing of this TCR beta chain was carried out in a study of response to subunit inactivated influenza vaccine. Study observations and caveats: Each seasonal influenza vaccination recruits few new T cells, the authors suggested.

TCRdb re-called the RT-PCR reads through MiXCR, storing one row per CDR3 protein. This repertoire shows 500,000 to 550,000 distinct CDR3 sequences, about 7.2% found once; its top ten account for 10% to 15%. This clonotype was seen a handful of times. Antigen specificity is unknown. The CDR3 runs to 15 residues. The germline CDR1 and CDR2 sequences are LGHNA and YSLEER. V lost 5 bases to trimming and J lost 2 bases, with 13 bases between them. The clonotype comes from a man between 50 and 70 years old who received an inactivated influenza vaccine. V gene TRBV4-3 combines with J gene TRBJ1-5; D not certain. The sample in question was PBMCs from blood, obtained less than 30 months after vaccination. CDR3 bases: TGCGCCAGCAGCTTCCAACTCGGGGGCAATCAGCCCCAGCATTTT. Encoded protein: CASSFQLGGNQPQHF.